The next 29 T cell receptor beta chains were all read from a single sample in a study of glioma-infiltrating T cells after dendritic cell vaccination. Measured with immunoSEQ multiplex PCR; TCRdb has only the in-frame clones, and not every one. The sample lists tens of thousands of clones, roughly 80% occurring once. Regarding time point: after dendritic cell vaccination, including at tumor progression/relapse. The source material was blood, sampled after dendritic cell vaccination. Receptors were obtained from a human donor with glioblastoma.

The gene calls are TRBV9 and TRBJ2-3; TRBD2 might be the D (5 bases). Trimming pared 1 base from V and 4 bases from J, leaving 7 bases between. The CDR3 totals 13 residues. Germline CDR1 and CDR2: SGDLS and YYNGEE. The CDR3 sequence: CASSVSSADTQYF. The CDR3 DNA follows: TGTGCCAGCAGCGTAAGTAGCGCAGATACGCAGTATTTT.

This chain connects TRBV13 to TRBJ1-6, with D possibly matching TRBD1 (6 bases). Per the germline V gene, CDR1 is PRHDT and CDR2 is FYEKMQ (reference sequence). Trimming removed 2 bases at V and 5 bases at J, with 19 bases between. This CDR3 is built from 18 residues. This CDR3 reads CASSLRRFGRGNNSPLHF. CDR3 bases: TGTGCCAGCAGCTTAAGGCGGTTTGGGAGGGGGAATAATTCACCCCTCCACTTT.

CDR3 sequence reads: CASSEFRAGGYGYTF. The CDR3 nucleotides read TGTGCCAGCAGTGAGTTTCGAGCGGGGGGCTATGGCTACACCTTC. J is TRBJ1-2 and V is TRBV25-1, with D maybe TRBD1 (5 bases). Between the trimmed V and J ends, which lost 3 bases and 4 bases, there was a span of 15 bases. This CDR3 spans 15 amino acids. The germline gives CDR1 MGHDK, CDR2 SYGVNS.

The J gene is TRBJ1-2, the V gene TRBV6-1, with D perhaps matching TRBD1 (6 bases). CDR1 MNHNS and CDR2 SASEGT come from the germline V gene. Trimming shortened V by 5 bases and J by 5 bases, and 12 bases separated the two germline ends. The CDR3 covers 13 residues. The CDR3 spells CASSHGQLYGYTF. CDR3 nucleotides: TGTGCCAGCAGTCACGGACAGCTTTATGGCTACACCTTC.

The CDR3 loop reads CSVGYRDGSGYTF. The DNA of the CDR3 is TGCAGCGTTGGATACAGGGATGGGAGTGGCTACACCTTC. This rearrangement joins TRBV29-1 to TRBJ1-2, with D tentatively TRBD1 (6 bases). The V gene lost 4 bases and the J gene lost 7 bases, with 16 bases spanning the gap. The CDR3 contains 13 residues. Germline CDR1 SQVTM, CDR2 ANQGSEA.

About this clone: At one of its ends the junction is not consistent with the germline gene, which may arise from a read error. The chain joins TRBV6-4 to TRBJ2-4; TRBD1 matches at 10 bases. This CDR3 comprises 12 residues. Germline values: CDR1 MRHNA, CDR2 SNTAGT. CDR3 sequence reads: CASSPPGQGMNF. DNA for the CDR3: TGTGCCAGCAGTCCCCCGGGACAGGGGATGAACTTC.

This sequence joins TRBV4-1 and TRBJ1-3, with 7 bases identical to TRBD1. CDR3 length equals 17 residues. Germline V gene lookup returns CDR1 MGHRA and CDR2 YSYEKL. V lost 0 bases and J lost 3; bases outside the gene matches: 8. CDR3 sequence: CASSQERTGAFGNTIYF. The DNA of the CDR3 is TGCGCCAGCAGCCAAGAGCGAACAGGGGCGTTTGGAAACACCATATATTTT.

This chain joins TRBV6-4 and TRBJ1-1, with D maybe TRBD1 (6 bases). This CDR3 comprises 14 residues. Looked up from germline, CDR1 is MRHNA and CDR2 is SNTAGT. V dropped 6 bases and J dropped 1 base, with 12 bases sitting between them. Here the CDR3 DNA reads TGTGCCAGCAGCAGGGGTGGGAGGAACACTGAAGCTTTCTTT. This encodes CASSRGGRNTEAFF.

This clone has only one observation. This chain connects TRBV20-1 to TRBJ2-7; no reliable D call. Looked up from germline, CDR1 is DFQATT and CDR2 is SNEGSKA (reference sequence). This CDR3 is 11 amino acids long. V gave up 5 bases and J gave up 1 base, with 6 bases separating them. The chain's CDR3 is CSAYTSYEQYF. The CDR3 region has the DNA TGCAGTGCTTATACATCCTACGAGCAGTACTTC.

The chain uses TRBV11-1 and TRBJ2-5; TRBD2 is a possible D gene (6 bases). Germline V gene lookup returns CDR1 SGHAT and CDR2 FQDESV (reference sequence). The CDR3 length is 15 residues. V lost 5 bases, J lost 5 bases, and 18 bases lay in between. The CDR3 region is CASSVLRDGGETQYF. CDR3 nucleotides: TGTGCCAGCAGCGTACTCCGGGACGGAGGGGAGACCCAGTACTTC.

The rearrangement joins TRBV5-6 to TRBJ2-5; D remains unclear. Germline V lookup: CDR1 SGHDT, CDR2 YYEEEE. The CDR3 runs 15 residues. V lost 3 bases and J 2 bases, leaving 14 bases between the germline ends. The CDR3 DNA follows: TGTGCCAGCAGCTCGCTCACTTGGTCGCAAGAGACCCAGTACTTC. This sequence encodes CASSSLTWSQETQYF.

The chain is built from TRBV4-1 and TRBJ2-3; no definite D call. The CDR3 is made up of 16 amino acids. The germline gives CDR1 MGHRA, CDR2 YSYEKL. Trimming pared 4 bases from V and 2 bases from J, leaving 16 bases between. CDR3 sequence (DNA): TGCGCCAGCAGCCCGAAACCTATCATAGACACAGATACGCAGTATTTT. Its protein is CASSPKPIIDTDTQYF.

This chain connects TRBV4-1 to TRBJ1-1; D not certain. V was shortened by 6 bases and J by 5 bases, with 16 bases between the two germline ends. The CDR3 covers 14 residues. CDR1 is MGHRA and CDR2 is YSYEKL in the germline V gene. The DNA for the CDR3 is TGCGCCAGCAGAACTCAGAGGCGTGGGACTGAAGCTTTCTTT. Residues: CASRTQRRGTEAFF.

The chain is built from TRBV25-1 and TRBJ2-7, with TRBD1 as a possible D gene (6 bases). Germline V lookup: CDR1 MGHDK, CDR2 SYGVNS. V lost 5 bases and J 3 bases, leaving 11 bases between the germline ends. The length of the CDR3 is 13 residues. The CDR3 region is CASSSGRGYEQYF. Here the CDR3 DNA reads TGTGCCAGCAGTTCGGGCAGGGGCTACGAGCAGTACTTC.

This chain joins TRBV5-8 and TRBJ1-5, with D tentatively TRBD1 (6 bases). Germline V gene data show CDR1 as SGHTS and CDR2 as YDEGEE. V shed 4 bases and J shed 2 bases, with 16 bases lying between them. The CDR3 loop spans 16 amino acids. The CDR3 DNA reads as TGTGCCAGCAGCCCAGGGGTGCATTTGGGCAATCAGCCCCAGCATTTT. Encoded protein: CASSPGVHLGNQPQHF.

This sequence joins TRBV27 and TRBJ1-6, with D unresolved. Trimming took off 5 bases at V and 0 bases at J, with 8 bases between the two ends. CDR3 length equals 15 residues. The germline V gene encodes CDR1 MNHEY and CDR2 SMNVEV (reference sequence). The CDR3 region has the DNA TGTGCCAGCAGTGACATGAGCTCCTATAATTCACCCCTCCACTTT. It yields the protein CASSDMSSYNSPLHF.

The chain's CDR3 is CATSRRDEQFF. The CDR3 DNA reads TGTGCCACCTCACGTCGGGATGAGCAGTTCTTC. J is TRBJ2-1 and V is TRBV6-5; D not certain. CDR1 and CDR2 (germline): MNHEY, SVGAGI. This CDR3 has 11 amino acids. Trimming cost V 10 bases and J 8 bases, with 12 bases left between them.

V is TRBV6-5 and J is TRBJ1-1, with D tentatively TRBD1 (5 bases). The CDR3 extends over 14 amino acids. Germline-derived CDR1 and CDR2 are MNHEY and SVGAGI. The V gene lost 6 bases and the J gene lost 4 bases, with 15 bases spanning the gap. The CDR3 reads CASSPGDLFTEAFF. The CDR3 DNA is TGTGCCAGCAGCCCGGGGGACCTCTTCACTGAAGCTTTCTTT.

V gene TRBV4-1 combines with J gene TRBJ1-1, with D possibly being TRBD1 (6 bases). The ends were cut back, 3 bases at V and 7 bases at J, with 18 bases in the middle. Germline V CDR1 and CDR2: MGHRA, YSYEKL. CDR3 length: 15 amino acids. The CDR3 nucleotides are TGCGCCAGCAGCCAGTATACAGGGAAAGGGGGTGAAGCTTTCTTT. It is translated as CASSQYTGKGGEAFF.

The V call is TRBV5-1, the J call TRBJ1-2, with D unclear. Germline assignment: CDR1 SGHRS and CDR2 YFSETQ. There are 14 residues in the CDR3. V shed 0 bases and J shed 5 bases, with 11 bases lying between them. This chain's CDR3 is CASSLVVRRYGYTF. CDR3 bases: TGCGCCAGCAGCTTGGTTGTGCGGCGGTATGGCTACACCTTC.

This clone was seen only a few times. The chain carries TRBV5-1 and TRBJ1-3, with 11 nucleotides matching TRBD1. Germline values: CDR1 SGHRS, CDR2 YFSETQ. The CDR3 is 16 amino acids. V lost 4 bases, J lost 3 bases, and 6 bases stayed unmatched. The CDR3 sequence: CASSHGQGASGNTIYF. The CDR3 DNA is TGCGCCAGCAGCCACGGACAGGGGGCAAGTGGAAACACCATATATTTT.

CDR3 sequence reads: CASSFSVRNTEAFF. The CDR3 DNA is TGTGCCAGCAGTTTTTCCGTTAGGAACACTGAAGCTTTCTTT. The rearrangement uses TRBV6-6 and TRBJ1-1, with D unclear. CDR1 and CDR2 (germline): MNHNY, SVGAGI (reference sequence). This CDR3 has 14 amino acids. Trimming took 4 bases from V and 1 from J, leaving 10 bases between them.

The chain joins TRBV19 to TRBJ2-7; no definite D call. The CDR3 totals 14 residues. V gave up 3 bases and J gave up 0 bases, with 9 bases separating them. Germline V gene lookup returns CDR1 LNHDA and CDR2 SQIVND (reference sequence). The CDR3 DNA sequence: TGTGCCAGTAGTATTCACAAAAACTCCTACGAGCAGTACTTC. Translation: CASSIHKNSYEQYF.

The chain has TRBV2 and TRBJ1-1; 9 nucleotides align to TRBD1. Germline CDR1 is SNHLY and CDR2 is FYNNEI. V lost 4 bases to trimming and J lost 3 bases; unmatched junction nucleotides: 9. The CDR3 has 16 residues. The CDR3 bases are TGTGCCAGCAGTGTTCCTCGGGACAGGGTGGACACTGAAGCTTTCTTT. The encoded protein is CASSVPRDRVDTEAFF.

The chain employs TRBV5-1 and TRBJ1-1; D may be TRBD1 (6 bases). Germline CDR1 reads SGHRS; CDR2 reads YFSETQ. Trimming took off 5 bases at V and 8 bases at J, with 16 bases between the two ends. The CDR3 runs to 13 residues. The CDR3 DNA sequence: TGCGCCAGCAGTACGACCCCCGGGACAGAAGCTTTCTTT. Translating it yields CASSTTPGTEAFF.

This chain uses TRBV11-3 with TRBJ1-6, with 7 bases that match TRBD1. Germline CDR1 SGHNT, CDR2 YENEEA. J lost 10 bases, V lost 1 base, and 7 bases had no gene match. The CDR3 has 15 residues. The CDR3 spells CASSLGRGWGSPLHF. DNA for the CDR3: TGTGCCAGCAGCTTAGGCAGGGGGTGGGGCTCACCCCTCCACTTT.

The J gene is TRBJ1-6, the V gene TRBV23-1; 7 positions agree with TRBD1. TRBV23-1 qualifies as an ORF whose function is uncertain. The CDR3 is 14 amino acids. The junction had 7 bases not matched to a gene; V was cut back by 4 bases and J by 10 bases. The chain's CDR3 is CASSPGQRDSPLHF. CDR3 DNA sequence: TGCGCCAGCAGTCCGGGACAGAGGGACTCACCCCTCCACTTT.

This clone was observed a single time. The V and J genes are TRBV27 and TRBJ1-1, with 12 bases lining up with TRBD1. V dropped 2 bases and J dropped 4; count of bases not matched to a gene: 5. In germline, CDR1 is MNHEY, CDR2 SMNVEV (reference sequence). The CDR3 runs to 16 residues. This CDR3 reads CASSLRGTGGLTEAFF. The CDR3 bases are TGTGCCAGCAGTTTAAGAGGGACAGGGGGCCTCACTGAAGCTTTCTTT.

The chain links TRBV5-4 to TRBJ2-7; possibly TRBD1 for D (5 bases). The germline gives CDR1 SGHNT, CDR2 YYREEE (reference sequence). Trimming removed 2 bases from V and 5 bases from J, with 14 bases in between. The CDR3 consists of 14 residues. The CDR3 DNA follows: TGTGCCAGCAGCTTCGATCAGGGATCCGACGAGCAGTACTTC. Amino acids: CASSFDQGSDEQYF.